The 25 T cell receptor beta chains in this list originate from one sample, sequenced in a study of T-cell memory formation after mild COVID-19. Each CDR3 protein gets one entry after TCRdb re-called the 5' RACE reads with MiXCR. The repertoire includes about 560,000 distinct CDR3 sequences, 20% to 25% of them detected once, and roughly 8.3% sits in the top ten. The specimen was PBMCs or a T cell subset sorted from them (not recorded which). The receptors here all came from an adult woman who had mild COVID-19 (a few samples of this study predate the infection). Cell type and time point are not known.

The chain recombines TRBV6-5 with TRBJ2-5, with 9 bases identical to TRBD1. Germline assignment: CDR1 MNHEY and CDR2 SVGAGI. The CDR3 consists of 13 residues. V lost 7 bases, J lost 3 bases, and 3 bases stayed unmatched. The CDR3 coding sequence is TGTGCCAGCAAAAGGACAGGGGAAGAGACCCAGTACTTC. As protein: CASKRTGEETQYF.

This clonotype showed up just a few times. The chain joins TRBV11-2 to TRBJ2-7; D gene uncertain. CDR1 SGHAT and CDR2 FQNNGV come from the germline V gene. Trimming left V 5 bases short and J 8 bases short, with 22 bases between. The CDR3 has 15 residues. CDR3 sequence: CASSVRGQTYEQQYF. The DNA for the CDR3 is TGTGCCAGCAGCGTCCGTGGGCAGACATACGAGCAGCAGTACTTC.

This clonotype was seen only a few times. The genes are TRBV2 and TRBJ2-1; D call uncertain. The CDR3 consists of 12 residues. Germline assignment: CDR1 SNHLY and CDR2 FYNNEI. V was pared by 1 base and J by 10 bases, with 8 bases between. CDR3 in DNA: TGTGCCAGCAGTGAAGGACTCGTGGAGCAGTTCTTC. Translating it yields CASSEGLVEQFF. The whole variable domain, filled in from reference TRBV2 and TRBJ2-1, reads EPEVTQTPSHQVTQMGQEVILRCVPISNHLYFYWYRQILGQKVEFLVSFYNNEISEKSEIFDDQFSVERPDGSNFTLKIRSTKLEDSAMYFCASSEGLVEQFFGPGTRLTVL.

The J gene is TRBJ1-1, the V gene TRBV7-9, with D possibly TRBD1 on 5 matching bases. Germline CDR1 and CDR2: SEHNR and FQNEAQ (reference sequence). This CDR3 is 16 amino acids long. Between the trimmed V and J ends, which lost 4 bases and 0 bases, there was a span of 15 bases. The DNA for the CDR3 is TGTGCCAGCAGCTCAACAAGAGGGGCGATGAACACTGAAGCTTTCTTT. Its protein product is CASSSTRGAMNTEAFF.

The J gene is TRBJ2-2, the V gene TRBV19, with D perhaps assigned TRBD1 or TRBD2 (5 bases each). The CDR3 sequence is 15 residues long. CDR1 and CDR2 (germline): LNHDA, SQIVND (reference sequence). V was trimmed by 5 bases and J by 3 bases, leaving 13 bases between them. In DNA, the CDR3 is TGTGCCAGTAGTTCCACCGGGACCCACACCGGGGAGCTGTTTTTT. Translating it yields CASSSTGTHTGELFF.

This clonotype was seen a handful of times. This sequence joins TRBV7-8 and TRBJ2-7; D gene ambiguous. Germline V lookup: CDR1 SGHVS, CDR2 FQNEAQ. Trimming cost V 1 base and J 3 bases, with 13 bases left between them. The CDR3 is 15 residues long. The CDR3 region is CASSLDRSNIYEQYF. CDR3 coding DNA: TGTGCCAGCAGCTTAGATAGGTCTAATATCTACGAGCAGTACTTC.

CDR3 nucleotides: TGCGCCAGCAGCCAAGGTTCGGGGGGCTACGAGCAGTACTTC. This sequence encodes CASSQGSGGYEQYF. This sequence joins TRBV4-1 and TRBJ2-7; 7 nucleotides match TRBD2. The V segment lost 1 base and the J segment 3 bases; nucleotides outside the gene matches: 3. The CDR3 sequence is 14 residues long. Germline CDR1 reads MGHRA; CDR2 reads YSYEKL.

The chain recombines TRBV4-1 with TRBJ2-1; 12 bases fit TRBD2. V dropped 4 bases and J dropped 4; count of bases not matched to a gene: 8. This CDR3 region has 17 residues. Germline V CDR1 and CDR2: MGHRA, YSYEKL. This CDR3 is CASSPRGLAGWYNEQFF. As DNA, the CDR3 is TGCGCCAGCAGCCCTAGAGGACTAGCGGGATGGTACAATGAGCAGTTCTTC.

The CDR3 loop is CSVLKGVMNTEAFF. CDR3 DNA: TGCAGTGTTCTAAAAGGGGTCATGAACACTGAAGCTTTCTTT. The rearrangement links TRBV20-1 to TRBJ1-1; D possibly corresponds to TRBD1 (5 bases). CDR3 size: 14 residues. Germline values: CDR1 DFQATT, CDR2 SNEGSKA (reference sequence). V was clipped by 7 bases and J by 0 bases, with 15 bases between them.

The genes are TRBV12-3 or TRBV12-4 and TRBJ1-1; weak D call: TRBD1 (5 bases). Trimming removed 8 bases at V and 2 bases at J, with 9 bases between. This CDR3 comprises 12 residues. The CDR3 nucleotides are TGTGCCAGCTTCGGGGCCAACACTGAAGCTTTCTTT. It codes for CASFGANTEAFF.

This clonotype was observed a few times. The chain is built from TRBV10-3 and TRBJ2-1; D might be TRBD1 or TRBD2, each matching 5 bases. The ends were cut back, 4 bases at V and 3 bases at J, with 16 bases in the middle. The CDR3 loop spans 16 amino acids. Germline CDR1 and CDR2: ENHRY and SYGVKD. The CDR3 nucleotides are TGTGCCATCAGTGGCCGGACTGAGGGGAACTACAATGAGCAGTTCTTC. Its translation is CAISGRTEGNYNEQFF.

This sequence joins TRBV18 and TRBJ2-2; D not certain. Germline V CDR1 and CDR2: KGHSH, LQKENI. Trimming cost V 0 bases and J 8 bases, with 7 bases left between them. The CDR3 has 13 amino acids. As DNA, the CDR3 is TGTGCCAGCTCACCACCGGACGCGGGGGAGCTGTTTTTT. It yields the protein CASSPPDAGELFF.

This clonotype was detected a few times. The chain joins TRBV11-1 to TRBJ2-1, with unresolved D. In germline, CDR1 is SGHAT, CDR2 FQDESV (reference sequence). The CDR3 has 15 residues. V dropped 5 bases and J dropped 0 bases, with 11 bases sitting between them. The CDR3 DNA follows: TGTGCCAGCAGCACCACCCAGAGCTCCTACAATGAGCAGTTCTTC. Encoded protein: CASSTTQSSYNEQFF.

This clonotype showed up many times. V gene TRBV18 combines with J gene TRBJ1-4; 10 bases match TRBD1. The CDR3 covers 14 residues. Germline CDR1 KGHSH, CDR2 LQKENI. Germline trimming cut 6 bases from V and 5 bases from J; bases unmatched to any gene: 3. For the CDR3, the DNA is TGTGCCAGCTCGCGGACAGGGGGGAATGAAAAACTGTTTTTT. As protein: CASSRTGGNEKLFF.

The J gene is TRBJ2-7, the V gene TRBV5-1; D assignment may be TRBD1 or TRBD2 (5 bases each). Per the germline V gene, CDR1 is SGHRS and CDR2 is YFSETQ. The germline V and J ends were trimmed by 4 bases and 3 bases, with 20 bases remaining between them. The CDR3 totals 16 residues. CDR3 in DNA: TGCGCCAGCAGCACCGGTATGGGACCAACCCTCTACGAGCAGTACTTC. Its protein is CASSTGMGPTLYEQYF.

The chain carries TRBV12-3 or TRBV12-4 and TRBJ2-1, with TRBD1 as a possible D gene (5 bases). There are 14 residues in the CDR3. V lost 8 bases, J lost 2 bases, and 13 bases lay in between. CDR3 bases: TGTGCCAGCCAAACAGGTGGACCCTACAATGAGCAGTTCTTC. It encodes CASQTGGPYNEQFF.

V and J are TRBV11-3 and TRBJ2-1, with a weak D call TRBD2 (6 bases). CDR1 and CDR2 (germline): SGHNT, YENEEA. The CDR3 covers 16 residues. The V end was cut by 5 bases, the J end by 0 bases, with 14 bases between. The CDR3 DNA is TGTGCCAGCAGCCCCTGGGACTCAAGCTCCTACAATGAGCAGTTCTTC. It encodes CASSPWDSSSYNEQFF.

This clonotype was seen a few times. The genes are TRBV6-5 and TRBJ2-5; no definite D call. V lost 6 bases and J lost 6, with 20 bases in between. Looked up from germline, CDR1 is MNHEY and CDR2 is SVGAGI. The CDR3 has 15 residues. DNA for the CDR3: TGTGCCAGCAGCCCTGAAGGTGGGATTGAAAAGACCCAGTACTTC. Translated, it gives CASSPEGGIEKTQYF.

A few counts support this clonotype. The chain has TRBV4-3 and TRBJ1-1; maybe TRBD1 (5 bases). CDR3 size: 15 residues. Trimming took off 0 bases at V and 4 bases at J, with 12 bases between the two ends. Germline V gene data show CDR1 as LGHNA and CDR2 as YSLEER. The CDR3 DNA reads TGCGCCAGCAGCCAAGATCACAGGATGGGCACTGAAGCTTTCTTT. Translating it yields CASSQDHRMGTEAFF.

The table lists this clonotype with a few counts. This chain links TRBV7-6 with TRBJ1-5; D unresolved. Trimming stripped 5 bases from V and 0 bases from J, with 14 bases between. Germline loops: CDR1 SGHVS, CDR2 FNYEAQ. The CDR3 is made up of 16 amino acids. The CDR3 protein is CASSPLGRGSNQPQHF. DNA for the CDR3: TGTGCCAGCAGCCCCCTTGGCCGGGGTAGCAATCAGCCCCAGCATTTT.

V gene TRBV5-1 combines with J gene TRBJ1-1; D remains unclear. Germline-derived CDR1 and CDR2 are SGHRS and YFSETQ. Trimming removed 3 bases at V and 2 bases at J, with 8 bases between. This CDR3 contains 13 residues. This CDR3 is CASSSLLNTEAFF. The CDR3 nucleotides read TGCGCCAGCAGCTCCTTACTAAACACTGAAGCTTTCTTT.

This chain connects TRBV7-2 to TRBJ2-7, with 8 bases matching TRBD1. The CDR3 runs to 14 residues. With V trimmed by 5 bases and J by 3 bases, 6 bases remained unmatched. CDR1 is SGHTA and CDR2 is FQGNSA in the germline V gene. In DNA, the CDR3 is TGTGCCAGCAGCCCCCAAGGACAGGGCTACGAGCAGTACTTC. Encoded protein: CASSPQGQGYEQYF.

V and J are TRBV20-1 and TRBJ1-2, with 8 bases that match TRBD1. The V gene end was trimmed by 0 bases and the J gene end by 5 bases; junction bases not matched to a gene: 8. Germline V lookup: CDR1 DFQATT, CDR2 SNEGSKA (reference sequence). The CDR3 is made up of 15 amino acids. The CDR3 DNA follows: TGCAGTGCTAGAGATTGGTCCCAGGGGGCGTATGGCTACACCTTC. Amino acids: CSARDWSQGAYGYTF.

This clonotype was seen only a few times. This chain connects TRBV15 to TRBJ2-7, with no clear D. Germline assignment: CDR1 LNHNV and CDR2 YYDKDF (reference sequence). The CDR3 contains 13 residues. Trimming left V 0 bases short and J 4 bases short, with 7 bases between. CDR3 region: CATSRDQWYEQYF. CDR3 DNA: TGTGCCACCAGCAGAGATCAGTGGTACGAGCAGTACTTC.

This clonotype was seen a handful of times. V gene TRBV5-1 combines with J gene TRBJ2-5, with D possibly being TRBD1 (5 bases). The CDR3 consists of 18 residues. V lost 5 bases to trimming and J lost 5 bases, with 28 bases between them. Per the germline V gene, CDR1 is SGHRS and CDR2 is YFSETQ. The CDR3 region is CASSQGDSLVFVRETQYF. CDR3 DNA sequence: TGCGCCAGCAGTCAAGGGGATAGCCTGGTATTTGTCCGGGAGACCCAGTACTTC.